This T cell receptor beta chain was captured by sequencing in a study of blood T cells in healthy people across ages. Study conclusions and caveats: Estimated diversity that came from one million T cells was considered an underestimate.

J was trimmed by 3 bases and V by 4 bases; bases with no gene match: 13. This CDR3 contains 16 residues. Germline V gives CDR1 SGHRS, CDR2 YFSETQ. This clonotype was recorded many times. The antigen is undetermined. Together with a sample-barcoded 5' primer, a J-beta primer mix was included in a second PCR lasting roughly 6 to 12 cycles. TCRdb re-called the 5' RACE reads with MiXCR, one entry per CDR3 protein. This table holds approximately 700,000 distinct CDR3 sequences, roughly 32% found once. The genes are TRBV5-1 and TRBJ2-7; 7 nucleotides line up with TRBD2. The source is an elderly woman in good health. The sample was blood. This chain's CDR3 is CASSPERGGGRYEQYF. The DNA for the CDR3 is TGCGCCAGCAGCCCGGAGAGGGGCGGGGGACGCTACGAGCAGTACTTC. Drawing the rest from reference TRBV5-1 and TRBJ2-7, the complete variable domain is KAGVTQTPRYLIKTRGQQVTLSCSPISGHRSVSWYQQTPGQGLQFLFEYFSETQRNKGNFPGRFSGRQFSNSRSEMNVSTLELGDSALYLCASSPERGGGRYEQYFGPGTRLTVT.